Each of the 31 T cell receptor beta chains below was sequenced from the same sample in a study of cytomegalovirus exposure and HLA in healthy donors (dated by TCRdb to 2016 to 2017). Library preparation was by the immunoSEQ multiplex PCR assay. For the multiplex PCR, a mixture combining 60 forward primers for TCR Vbeta segments and 13 reverse primers for TCR Jbeta segments was used. TCRdb holds this immuneACCESS table with in-frame rearrangements only. Some clones are missing; in checked studies, unresolved V genes explain under half, and the rest has no known cause. The sample table shows 150,000 or so clones, and less than 85% are seen once. The ten biggest clones cover around 4% of the sample. Sequenced: PBMCs. The receptors shown here come from a man in his late teens or twenties in good health and CMV-seropositive.

The rearrangement links TRBV9 to TRBJ1-2; 7 bases are a match to TRBD1. V shed 0 bases, J shed 4 bases, and the junction held 6 bases outside the gene matches. In germline, CDR1 is SGDLS, CDR2 YYNGEE. The CDR3 extends over 15 amino acids. CDR3 region: CASSVEPRDSYGYTF. The CDR3 DNA reads as TGTGCCAGCAGCGTAGAACCCCGGGACAGCTATGGCTACACCTTC.

The CDR3 is CAAGTEANTGELFF. The CDR3 DNA reads TGTGCCGCGGGAACGGAAGCGAACACCGGGGAGCTGTTTTTT. The chain recombines TRBV28 with TRBJ2-2, with TRBD2 as a possible D gene (6 bases). Trimming left V 11 bases short and J 0 bases short, with 13 bases between. CDR1 and CDR2 from the germline V gene are MDHEN and SYDVKM. The CDR3 covers 14 residues. Full variable domain (rest looked up from reference TRBV28 and TRBJ2-2): DVKVTQSSRYLVKRTGEKVFLECVQDMDHENMFWYRQDPGLGLRLIYFSYDVKMKEKGDIPEGYSVSREKKERFSLILESASTNQTSMYLCAAGTEANTGELFFGEGSRLTVL.

This chain links TRBV18 with TRBJ2-1; 9 bases agree with TRBD1. There are 14 residues in the CDR3. V shed 6 bases and J 6 bases; nucleotides not matched to a gene: 6. In germline, CDR1 is KGHSH, CDR2 LQKENI. The CDR3 DNA sequence: TGTGCCAGCTCGAAGGGACAGGGAGTCAATGAGCAGTTCTTC. This sequence encodes CASSKGQGVNEQFF.

This sequence joins TRBV28 and TRBJ2-1, with 10 bases that match TRBD2. CDR3 size: 16 residues. Unmatched junction bases numbered 9, after V lost 6 bases and J lost 4 bases. Germline loops: CDR1 MDHEN, CDR2 SYDVKM. CDR3 loop: CASRLDSSGGYNEQFF. DNA of the CDR3: TGTGCCAGCAGACTCGACTCTAGCGGGGGATACAATGAGCAGTTCTTC.

This clone was recorded a few times. The chain links TRBV15 to TRBJ1-1; D call uncertain. The CDR3 is made up of 16 amino acids. With 1 base removed from V and 2 bases from J, the gap between germline ends came to 14 bases. Germline V lookup: CDR1 LNHNV, CDR2 YYDKDF (reference sequence). This CDR3 reads CATSRAPQLLNTEAFF. Here the CDR3 DNA reads TGTGCCACCAGCAGAGCTCCGCAACTCCTCAACACTGAAGCTTTCTTT.

The V call is TRBV9, the J call TRBJ2-1; D is perhaps TRBD2 (6 bases). Trimming took 2 bases from V and 7 from J, leaving 10 bases between them. In germline, CDR1 is SGDLS, CDR2 YYNGEE. CDR3 size: 13 residues. CDR3 residues: CASSVRLGNEQFF. CDR3 DNA: TGTGCCAGCAGCGTCCGACTAGGTAATGAGCAGTTCTTC.

This chain joins TRBV11-2 and TRBJ2-7, with TRBD2 identical over 12 bases. This CDR3 has 17 amino acids. Germline V lookup: CDR1 SGHAT, CDR2 FQNNGV. The J segment lost 6 bases and the V segment lost 1 base, leaving 10 bases of the junction unmatched. CDR3 in DNA: TGTGCCAGCAGCTTAGGGACTAGCGGGACCTCTCCACGCGAGCAGTACTTC. The encoded protein is CASSLGTSGTSPREQYF.

The CDR3 loop is CASNREFYGYTF. DNA for the CDR3: TGTGCCAGTAACAGGGAGTTCTATGGCTACACCTTC. The V and J genes are TRBV28 and TRBJ1-2; possible D gene TRBD1, 6 bases. Germline loops: CDR1 MDHEN, CDR2 SYDVKM. The V end was cut by 9 bases, the J end by 4 bases, with 12 bases between. CDR3 length: 12 amino acids.

The chain joins TRBV27 to TRBJ2-7; maybe TRBD1 (7 bases). The CDR3 contains 14 residues. V was shortened by 5 bases and J by 0 bases, with 11 bases between the two germline ends. Looked up from germline, CDR1 is MNHEY and CDR2 is SMNVEV (reference sequence). Here the CDR3 reads CASSHRGGSYEQYF. CDR3 sequence (DNA): TGTGCCAGCAGTCACAGGGGAGGCTCCTACGAGCAGTACTTC.

The chain combines TRBV2 with TRBJ2-2, with 8 bases identical to TRBD2. The CDR3 runs 15 residues. In germline, CDR1 is SNHLY, CDR2 FYNNEI. J was trimmed by 2 bases and V by 4 bases; bases with no gene match: 3. In DNA form, the CDR3 reads TGTGCCAGCAGTGCCCGGACTAGCAACACCGGGGAGCTGTTTTTT. It translates to CASSARTSNTGELFF.

This clone was found once. CDR3 coding DNA: TGTGCCAGCAGTGAGTGGGGACAAACAGATACGCAGTATTTT. This gives the protein CASSEWGQTDTQYF. The chain employs TRBV6-1 and TRBJ2-3, with D possibly being TRBD1 (6 bases). The germline V gene has CDR1 MNHNS and CDR2 SASEGT. The CDR3 contains 14 residues. V was shortened by 3 bases and J by 3 bases, with 10 bases between the two germline ends.

The rearrangement joins TRBV7-9 to TRBJ2-1, with TRBD2 matching 14 bases. Trimming took 4 bases from V and 6 from J; bases not matched to a gene: 5. The CDR3 length is 16 residues. CDR1 and CDR2 from the germline V gene are SEHNR and FQNEAQ (reference sequence). The DNA of the CDR3 is TGTGCCAGCAGCTGGACTAGCGGGGGGTTTACCAATGAGCAGTTCTTC. Its protein is CASSWTSGGFTNEQFF.

The V call is TRBV7-9, the J call TRBJ2-7, with 10 bases fitting TRBD1. Per the germline V gene, CDR1 is SEHNR and CDR2 is FQNEAQ (reference sequence). The CDR3 is 15 residues long. J gave up 6 bases and V 4 bases, and 9 bases lay outside the gene matches. CDR3 loop: CASSSTGGYLTEQYF. The CDR3 region has the DNA TGTGCCAGCAGCTCGACAGGGGGCTACCTAACCGAGCAGTACTTC. The variable domain in full, with the rest retrieved from reference TRBV7-9 and TRBJ2-7, is DTGVSQNPRHKITKRGQNVTFRCDPISEHNRLYWYRQTLGQGPEFLTYFQNEAQLEKSRLLSDRFSAERPKGSFSTLEIQRTEQGDSAMYLCASSSTGGYLTEQYFGPGTRLTVT.

The V gene is TRBV18, the J gene TRBJ2-5; D not resolved. This CDR3 has 13 residues. Germline V gene data show CDR1 as KGHSH and CDR2 as LQKENI. V lost 0 bases and J 7 bases, leaving 9 bases between the germline ends. DNA for the CDR3: TGTGCCAGCTCACCACCGCCCCCGGGGACCCAGTACTTC. Protein sequence: CASSPPPPGTQYF.

V gene TRBV28 combines with J gene TRBJ1-5, with 8 bases matching TRBD1. V was pared by 5 bases and J by 5 bases, with 11 bases of the junction left unmatched. Germline V gene data show CDR1 as MDHEN and CDR2 as SYDVKM. This CDR3 comprises 16 residues. The CDR3 reads CASSPWTGRADQPQHF. The DNA of the CDR3 is TGTGCCAGCAGTCCATGGACAGGGAGGGCCGATCAGCCCCAGCATTTT.

In its sample, this clone was seen once. The chain carries TRBV5-8 and TRBJ1-5; no firm D call. The V and J ends lost 0 bases and 9 bases respectively, with 7 bases between them. Germline-derived CDR1 and CDR2 are SGHTS and YDEGEE. CDR3 length: 12 amino acids. CDR3 nucleotide sequence: TGTGCCAGCAGCTTGGGGGCCGGGCCCCAGCATTTT. It specifies CASSLGAGPQHF.

The chain recombines TRBV5-4 with TRBJ1-1; 8 bases are a match to TRBD1. The CDR3 is made up of 16 amino acids. With V trimmed by 2 bases and J by 4 bases, 10 bases remained unmatched. CDR1 and CDR2 from the germline V gene are SGHNT and YYREEE (reference sequence). The CDR3 here is CASSLAVGQGGTEAFF. CDR3 nucleotide sequence: TGTGCCAGCAGCTTAGCCGTCGGACAGGGTGGCACTGAAGCTTTCTTT.

Of note for this clone: Germline and junction disagree at one end, which may indicate a read error. The rearrangement links TRBV7-7 to TRBJ2-5; unclear D gene. This CDR3 contains 13 residues. Germline V gene lookup returns CDR1 SSHAT and CDR2 FNYEAQ (reference sequence). The CDR3 sequence is CASSSLGQETQYF. CDR3 DNA: TGTGCTAGCAGCTCCCTTGGGCAGGAGACCCAGTACTTC.

Remarks on this clone: The sample carries other DNA sequences with the same CDR3. The V call is TRBV7-3, the J call TRBJ2-3; weak D call: TRBD2 (5 bases). V was trimmed by 5 bases and J by 0 bases, leaving 9 bases between them. The CDR3 is made up of 14 amino acids. Germline V gene sequence: CDR1 SGHTA, CDR2 FQGTGA. DNA for the CDR3: TGTGCCAGCAGCCCCTCGGGGAGCACAGATACGCAGTATTTT. Its protein is CASSPSGSTDTQYF.

V is TRBV5-4 and J is TRBJ1-2, with 7 bases fitting TRBD1. Per the germline V gene, CDR1 is SGHNT and CDR2 is YYREEE (reference sequence). This CDR3 comprises 15 residues. Trimming cost V 3 bases and J 8 bases; bases outside gene matches: 13. Here the CDR3 reads CASSSGKGASYGYTF. The DNA for the CDR3 is TGTGCCAGCAGCTCGGGAAAGGGGGCAAGCTACGGCTACACCTTC.

This clone was observed a handful of times. The junction and the germline gene differ at one end; a read error may be behind it. V usage is TRBV7-6 and J usage is TRBJ2-2, with 13 bases matching TRBD2. The CDR3 runs to 17 residues. CDR1 is SGHVS, CDR2 FNYEAQ, per germline. The DNA of the CDR3 is TGTGCCAGCAGCTGGACTAGCGGGGGCGCGAATACCGGGGAGCTGTTTTTT. As protein: CASSWTSGGANTGELFF.

CDR3 residues: CASSQEGLAAYNEQFF. The CDR3 DNA reads TGCGCCAGCAGCCAAGAAGGACTAGCGGCATACAATGAGCAGTTCTTC. The chain is built from TRBV4-3 and TRBJ2-1; 10 bases line up with TRBD2. With 0 bases clipped from V and 4 bases from J, the junction kept 3 bases outside the gene matches. The germline V gene has CDR1 LGHNA and CDR2 YSLEER. This CDR3 is 16 amino acids long.

This chain connects TRBV2 to TRBJ2-1, with D possibly TRBD2 on 6 matching bases. V was shortened by 8 bases and J by 6 bases, with 11 bases between the two germline ends. Germline V gene sequence: CDR1 SNHLY, CDR2 FYNNEI. The CDR3 consists of 12 residues. The CDR3 region is CASGGRGNEQFF. Here the CDR3 DNA reads TGTGCCAGCGGTGGGCGGGGCAATGAGCAGTTCTTC.

The chain couples TRBV5-5 to TRBJ1-5; D unresolved. Trimming pared 4 bases from V and 4 bases from J, leaving 9 bases between. Germline CDR1 and CDR2: SGHKS and YYEKEE (reference sequence). The length of the CDR3 is 13 residues. CDR3 nucleotide sequence: TGTGCCAGCAGCCCGGCGGGGAATCAGCCCCAGCATTTT. This encodes CASSPAGNQPQHF.

DNA of the CDR3: TGTGCCAGCACCGACCTAGGACAGGGTCCCGGAGATACGCAGTATTTT. It encodes CASTDLGQGPGDTQYF. The rearrangement uses TRBV5-4 and TRBJ2-3; TRBD1 matches 8 bases. V dropped 6 bases and J dropped 5; count of bases not matched to a gene: 14. Germline loops: CDR1 SGHNT, CDR2 YYREEE (reference sequence). The CDR3 spans 16 residues.

This chain links TRBV11-3 with TRBJ2-5; 12 bases are a match to TRBD2. The CDR3 has 15 residues. From germline, CDR1 is SGHNT and CDR2 YENEEA. Trimming removed 1 base from V and 3 bases from J; junction bases left unmatched: 0. CDR3 coding DNA: TGTGCCAGCAGCTTAGGACTAGCGGGGGAAGAGACCCAGTACTTC. Encoded protein: CASSLGLAGEETQYF.

This clone was counted between two and nine times. The sample holds other DNA sequences that translate to the same CDR3. The V gene is TRBV5-1, the J gene TRBJ2-2; 8 bases align to TRBD1. The junction had 3 bases not matched to a gene; V was cut back by 2 bases and J by 3 bases. The germline V gene has CDR1 SGHRS and CDR2 YFSETQ. This CDR3 has 15 amino acids. CDR3 nucleotide sequence: TGCGCCAGCAGCTTAGACAGGGGAGACACCGGGGAGCTGTTTTTT. It translates to CASSLDRGDTGELFF.

The rearrangement uses TRBV6-6 and TRBJ2-7, with D possibly matching TRBD1 (5 bases). Trimming removed 0 bases at V and 0 bases at J, with 12 bases between. Per germline, CDR1 MNHNY and CDR2 SVGAGI (reference sequence). The CDR3 has 16 residues. The CDR3 coding sequence is TGTGCCAGCAGTTACTCCGCAGGGAAGGGCTCCTACGAGCAGTACTTC. Residues: CASSYSAGKGSYEQYF.

The chain uses TRBV5-1 and TRBJ2-7; 9 bases match TRBD1. The CDR3 has 15 residues. The junction had 14 bases not matched to a gene; V was cut back by 6 bases and J by 7 bases. CDR1 and CDR2 (germline): SGHRS, YFSETQ. This CDR3 reads CASTFKPQGAREQYF. CDR3 coding DNA: TGCGCCAGCACGTTTAAACCACAGGGGGCGAGGGAGCAGTACTTC.

The V gene is TRBV5-6, the J gene TRBJ1-4, with a tentative D call TRBD1 (6 bases). Germline V lookup: CDR1 SGHDT, CDR2 YYEEEE. The CDR3 is 15 residues long. V was clipped by 1 base and J by 5 bases, with 12 bases between them. The CDR3 DNA is TGTGCCAGCAGCTTGTCGCAGGGGACAAATGAAAAACTGTTTTTT. This sequence encodes CASSLSQGTNEKLFF.

The chain is built from TRBV5-1 and TRBJ2-2; TRBD2 aligns across 14 bases. This CDR3 comprises 20 residues. Losses at the gene ends were 4 bases for V and 4 bases for J; bases not matched to a gene: 15. CDR1 and CDR2 (germline): SGHRS, YFSETQ. The CDR3, as DNA: TGCGCCAGCAGCCCAAACAAGGGGACTAGCGGGAGTTGGGCCACCGGGGAGCTGTTTTTT. Its protein product is CASSPNKGTSGSWATGELFF.